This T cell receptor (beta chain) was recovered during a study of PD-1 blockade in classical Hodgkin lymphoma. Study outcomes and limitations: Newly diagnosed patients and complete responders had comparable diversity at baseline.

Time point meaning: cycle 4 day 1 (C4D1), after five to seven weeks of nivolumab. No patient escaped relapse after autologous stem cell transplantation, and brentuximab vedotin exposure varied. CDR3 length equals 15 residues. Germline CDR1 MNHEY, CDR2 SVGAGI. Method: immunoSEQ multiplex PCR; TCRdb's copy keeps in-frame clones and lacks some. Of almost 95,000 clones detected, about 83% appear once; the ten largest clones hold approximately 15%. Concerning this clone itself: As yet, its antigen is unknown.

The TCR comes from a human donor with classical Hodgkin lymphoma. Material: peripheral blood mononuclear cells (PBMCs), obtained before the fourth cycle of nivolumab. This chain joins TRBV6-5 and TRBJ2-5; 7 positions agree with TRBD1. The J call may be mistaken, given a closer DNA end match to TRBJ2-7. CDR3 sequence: CASSTTGTAIGEQYF. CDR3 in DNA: TGTGCCAGCAGCACTACCGGGACAGCTATTGGCGAGCAGTACTTC.